This TCR beta chain is drawn from a study of T cells in Graves' hyperthyroidism and ophthalmopathy. Study findings and constraints: Ophthalmopathy was predicted by the model a median of approximately 6 months ahead of onset.

Amplification yielded TCR beta CDR3 regions, with RNA transcripts as the source. HTBI primers were the set used in a first-round RT-PCR of the TCR CDR3. TCRdb recomputed calls from the multiplex PCR reads with MiXCR, one row per CDR3 protein. The table lists 600,000 to 650,000 distinct CDR3 sequences, roughly 20% of them singletons. The junction had 6 bases not matched to a gene; V was cut back by 5 bases and J by 3 bases. This CDR3 is 14 amino acids long. Germline V gene sequence: CDR1 SEHNR, CDR2 FQNEAQ (reference sequence). Thyroid ultrasound and orbital computed tomography, with clinical symptoms and serum thyroxine and TRAb, informed diagnoses. Regarding this clonotype: Its target is unknown.

Material for sequencing was blood. The sequence derives from a man aged 25 to 40 with Graves' ophthalmopathy. The chain carries TRBV7-9 and TRBJ1-2; 7 nucleotides line up with TRBD1. The CDR3 DNA follows: TGTGCCAGCAGCCTCCGACAGGGCGACTATGGCTACACCTTC. Translated: CASSLRQGDYGYTF.